This TCR beta chain was recorded in a study of cytomegalovirus exposure and HLA in healthy donors. This clone has just a few counts. Its antigen is not known. It was with 60 Vbeta and 13 Jbeta primers that the PCR ran. Sequencing was performed with immunoSEQ multiplex PCR; in TCRdb, only in-frame clones are kept and a portion is missing. The sample lists about 120,000 clones, about 8% seen once, with approximately 6% in the top ten. This CDR3 spans 18 amino acids. The trim removed 0 bases at V and 2 bases at J, leaving 9 bases unmatched. Germline V gene sequence: CDR1 ENHRY, CDR2 SYGVKD. Study-wide results and limits: Analyzed later, association rates of TCRs varied across HLA loci, with DRB1 most and HLA-C fewest.

The genes are TRBV10-3 and TRBJ1-5, with TRBD1 identical over 8 bases. Specimen: PBMCs. This receptor was taken from a woman aged 40 to 50 in good health and CMV-seropositive. CDR3 in amino acids: CAISESRGTGTGNQPQHF. For the CDR3, the DNA is TGTGCCATCAGTGAGTCGCGGGGGACAGGTACGGGCAATCAGCCCCAGCATTTT.